The rows below give T cell receptor beta chains drawn from one sample of a study of blood T cell repertoires in COVID-19. The protocol was immunoSEQ multiplex PCR, while the TCRdb copy is restricted to in-frame clones and leaves out a portion. The sample shows fewer than 450,000 clones, approximately 88% of them seen only once. Sample: PBMCs or T cells enriched from blood (not recorded which). These receptors were collected from a middle-aged woman with acute COVID-19. Each CDR3 is given with its conserved first and last residue. Each record gives: D gene, V gene, clone size, J gene, CDR3 protein, CDR3 DNA. D genes are given only for firm matches. Expanded clones are given a class, and other clones once, few, many or no size at all.

D gene: -; V gene: TRBV12-5; clone size: -; J gene: TRBJ2-5; CDR3 protein: CASGLDSQETQYF; CDR3 DNA: TGTGCTAGTGGTTTGGACTCACAAGAGACCCAGTACTTC
D gene: TRBD2; V gene: TRBV7-6; clone size: -; J gene: TRBJ2-3; CDR3 protein: CASSSRPAGGPTDTQYF; CDR3 DNA: TGTGCCAGCAGCTCTAGGCCAGCGGGGGGGCCCACAGATACGCAGTATTTT
D gene: TRBD1; V gene: TRBV5-1; clone size: -; J gene: TRBJ2-7; CDR3 protein: CASSLGAGGEQYF; CDR3 DNA: TGCGCCAGCAGCTTGGGGGCAGGGGGCGAGCAGTACTTC
D gene: TRBD1; V gene: TRBV27; clone size: -; J gene: TRBJ2-1; CDR3 protein: CASRGQARNYEQFF; CDR3 DNA: TGTGCCAGCAGGGGACAGGCGAGAAACTATGAGCAGTTCTTC
D gene: -; V gene: TRBV5-1; clone size: -; J gene: TRBJ2-1; CDR3 protein: CASSLVLADNEQFF; CDR3 DNA: TGCGCCAGCAGCTTGGTCCTAGCTGACAATGAGCAGTTCTTC
D gene: -; V gene: TRBV5-1; clone size: many; J gene: TRBJ1-1; CDR3 protein: CASSLSLENTEAFF; CDR3 DNA: TGCGCCAGCAGCTTGAGCTTAGAGAACACTGAAGCTTTCTTT
D gene: TRBD1; V gene: TRBV10-3; clone size: -; J gene: TRBJ1-5; CDR3 protein: CAISESRQGGNQPQHF; CDR3 DNA: TGTGCCATCAGTGAGTCTCGGCAGGGGGGAAATCAGCCCCAGCATTTT
D gene: -; V gene: TRBV18; clone size: -; J gene: TRBJ2-2; CDR3 protein: CASSIAGELFF; CDR3 DNA: TGTGCCAGCAGCATTGCCGGGGAGCTGTTTTTT
D gene: TRBD1; V gene: TRBV9; clone size: -; J gene: TRBJ1-2; CDR3 protein: CASSVGWGQGPGYTF; CDR3 DNA: TGTGCCAGCAGCGTTGGGTGGGGACAGGGGCCCGGCTACACCTTC
D gene: TRBD1; V gene: TRBV29-1; clone size: -; J gene: TRBJ2-7; CDR3 protein: CSAYDRAKEQYF; CDR3 DNA: TGCAGCGCTTATGACAGGGCGAAAGAGCAGTACTTC
D gene: -; V gene: TRBV11-2; clone size: -; J gene: TRBJ1-4; CDR3 protein: CASSLDGGDNEKLFF; CDR3 DNA: TGTGCCAGCAGCCTGGACGGGGGGGATAATGAAAAACTGTTTTTT
D gene: -; V gene: TRBV3-1/TRBV3-2; clone size: -; J gene: TRBJ2-5; CDR3 protein: CASSQVDTSSQETQYF; CDR3 DNA: TGTGCCAGCAGCCAGGTGGACACATCGTCCCAAGAGACCCAGTACTTC
D gene: TRBD2; V gene: TRBV20-1; clone size: -; J gene: TRBJ2-7; CDR3 protein: CSASASGGWGYEQYF; CDR3 DNA: TGCAGTGCTAGTGCCTCCGGGGGGTGGGGCTACGAGCAGTACTTC
D gene: -; V gene: TRBV11-2; clone size: -; J gene: TRBJ1-4; CDR3 protein: CASSRGWEEEKLFF; CDR3 DNA: TGTGCCAGCAGCCGCGGTTGGGAGGAAGAAAAACTGTTTTTT
D gene: TRBD1; V gene: TRBV18; clone size: -; J gene: TRBJ1-1; CDR3 protein: CASSPLGQGTNTEAFF; CDR3 DNA: TGTGCCAGCTCACCTTTGGGACAGGGGACAAACACTGAAGCTTTCTTT
D gene: -; V gene: TRBV27; clone size: -; J gene: TRBJ1-5; CDR3 protein: CASRSTGRGVNQPQHF; CDR3 DNA: TGTGCCAGCAGGAGCACAGGGAGGGGGGTCAATCAGCCCCAGCATTTT
D gene: -; V gene: TRBV15; clone size: -; J gene: TRBJ1-1; CDR3 protein: CATSRGLMAGNTEAFF; CDR3 DNA: TGTGCCACTAGTCGGGGACTAATGGCGGGGAACACTGAAGCTTTCTTT
D gene: TRBD1; V gene: TRBV5-4; clone size: -; J gene: TRBJ1-1; CDR3 protein: CASSLEGARNTEAFF; CDR3 DNA: TGTGCCAGCAGCTTGGAGGGGGCAAGGAACACTGAAGCTTTCTTT
D gene: -; V gene: TRBV14; clone size: -; J gene: TRBJ1-1; CDR3 protein: CASSQYSEAFF; CDR3 DNA: TGTGCCAGCAGCCAATACTCTGAAGCTTTCTTT
D gene: -; V gene: TRBV7-9; clone size: once; J gene: TRBJ2-7; CDR3 protein: CASSLVRFAVPGYEQYF; CDR3 DNA: TGTGCCAGCAGCTTAGTGAGATTCGCGGTCCCGGGCTACGAGCAGTACTTC
D gene: -; V gene: TRBV5-1; clone size: -; J gene: TRBJ2-4; CDR3 protein: CASTSGAQNIQYF; CDR3 DNA: TGCGCCAGCACGAGTGGGGCCCAAAACATTCAGTACTTC
D gene: -; V gene: TRBV5-4; clone size: -; J gene: TRBJ1-2; CDR3 protein: CASSLPGQNYGYTF; CDR3 DNA: TGTGCCAGCAGCTTGCCCGGACAGAACTATGGCTACACCTTC
D gene: -; V gene: TRBV2; clone size: -; J gene: TRBJ1-2; CDR3 protein: CASSLDGNYGYTF; CDR3 DNA: TGTGCCAGCAGTTTAGACGGGAACTATGGCTACACCTTC
D gene: TRBD1; V gene: TRBV4-2; clone size: -; J gene: TRBJ2-1; CDR3 protein: CASSQPVGSGQGDDEQFF; CDR3 DNA: TGTGCCAGCAGCCAACCTGTCGGGAGCGGACAGGGGGATGATGAGCAGTTCTTC
D gene: TRBD1; V gene: TRBV5-6; clone size: few; J gene: TRBJ2-2; CDR3 protein: CASSVDRVDTGELFF; CDR3 DNA: TGTGCCAGCAGTGTGGACAGGGTCGACACCGGGGAGCTGTTTTTT
D gene: -; V gene: TRBV5-4; clone size: -; J gene: TRBJ2-1; CDR3 protein: CASGHSSYNEQFF; CDR3 DNA: TGTGCCAGCGGGCACTCTTCCTACAATGAGCAGTTCTTC
D gene: -; V gene: TRBV14; clone size: -; J gene: TRBJ2-7; CDR3 protein: CASSQAGSYEQYF; CDR3 DNA: TGTGCCAGCAGCCAAGCAGGCTCCTACGAGCAGTACTTC
D gene: TRBD2; V gene: TRBV10-1; clone size: -; J gene: TRBJ2-3; CDR3 protein: CASSAETSGGDTSTDTQYF; CDR3 DNA: TGCGCCAGCAGTGCAGAAACTAGCGGGGGAGATACTAGCACAGATACGCAGTATTTT
D gene: TRBD1; V gene: TRBV5-8; clone size: -; J gene: TRBJ1-1; CDR3 protein: CASRTGGLRETEAFF; CDR3 DNA: TGTGCCAGTCGGACAGGGGGCCTGAGGGAGACTGAAGCTTTCTTT
D gene: -; V gene: TRBV19; clone size: -; J gene: TRBJ1-5; CDR3 protein: CASSRGLPGTQPQHF; CDR3 DNA: TGTGCCAGTAGTAGGGGACTCCCTGGGACGCAGCCCCAGCATTTT
D gene: -; V gene: TRBV11-2; clone size: once; J gene: TRBJ1-2; CDR3 protein: CASSPTGGGGGYTF; CDR3 DNA: TGTGCCAGCAGCCCAACGGGGGGCGGGGGTGGCTACACCTTC
D gene: TRBD1; V gene: TRBV19; clone size: -; J gene: TRBJ2-3; CDR3 protein: CASSIDLTGGRDTQYF; CDR3 DNA: TGTGCCAGTAGTATAGATCTCACAGGGGGCAGAGATACGCAGTATTTT
D gene: TRBD1; V gene: TRBV4-2; clone size: once; J gene: TRBJ2-7; CDR3 protein: CASSHGDRTYEQYF; CDR3 DNA: TGTGCCAGCAGCCACGGGGACAGGACCTACGAGCAGTACTTC
D gene: TRBD2; V gene: TRBV5-6; clone size: once; J gene: TRBJ2-3; CDR3 protein: CASSSMTSGGLHDTQYF; CDR3 DNA: TGTGCCAGCAGCTCGATGACTAGCGGGGGACTTCACGATACGCAGTATTTT
D gene: -; V gene: TRBV7-9; clone size: -; J gene: TRBJ2-7; CDR3 protein: CASSRDLRSSYEQYF; CDR3 DNA: TGTGCCAGCAGCCGGGACTTACGGAGCTCCTACGAGCAGTACTTC
D gene: -; V gene: TRBV18; clone size: -; J gene: TRBJ1-2; CDR3 protein: CASSPQEGVSYGYTF; CDR3 DNA: TGTGCCAGCTCACCCCAGGAAGGGGTTTCCTATGGCTACACCTTC
D gene: TRBD1; V gene: TRBV30; clone size: once; J gene: TRBJ1-1; CDR3 protein: CAWKRGTGMVAEAFF; CDR3 DNA: TGTGCCTGGAAAAGGGGGACAGGGATGGTTGCTGAAGCTTTCTTT
D gene: TRBD1; V gene: TRBV5-1; clone size: once; J gene: TRBJ1-4; CDR3 protein: CASSGTGGSNEKLFF; CDR3 DNA: TGCGCCAGCAGCGGGACAGGTGGATCTAATGAAAAACTGTTTTTT
D gene: TRBD1; V gene: TRBV2; clone size: -; J gene: TRBJ2-2; CDR3 protein: CASRGGQGFTGELFF; CDR3 DNA: TGTGCCAGCAGAGGCGGACAGGGATTCACCGGGGAGCTGTTTTTT
D gene: -; V gene: TRBV7-9; clone size: -; J gene: TRBJ1-6; CDR3 protein: CASSLDRERDNSPLHF; CDR3 DNA: TGTGCCAGCAGCTTAGACCGGGAACGAGATAATTCACCCCTCCACTTT
D gene: -; V gene: TRBV5-4; clone size: -; J gene: TRBJ1-2; CDR3 protein: CASSLPGGRGPYLQAF; CDR3 DNA: TGTGCCAGCAGCTTACCGGGAGGGCGGGGACCGTATCTACAGGCCTTC
D gene: -; V gene: TRBV19; clone size: -; J gene: TRBJ2-5; CDR3 protein: CASSTLGETQYF; CDR3 DNA: TGTGCCAGTAGCACCCTTGGCGAGACCCAGTACTTC
D gene: TRBD1; V gene: TRBV5-6; clone size: -; J gene: TRBJ2-3; CDR3 protein: CASSSRGLADTQYF; CDR3 DNA: TGTGCCAGCAGCTCAAGGGGGCTGGCAGATACGCAGTATTTT
D gene: -; V gene: TRBV6-6; clone size: -; J gene: TRBJ1-6; CDR3 protein: CASSAGLPASPLHF; CDR3 DNA: TGTGCCAGCAGCGCAGGGTTGCCGGCTTCACCCCTCCACTTT
D gene: TRBD2; V gene: TRBV5-6; clone size: -; J gene: TRBJ2-3; CDR3 protein: CASSLAREAQYF; CDR3 DNA: TGTGCCAGCAGCTTGGCCCGGGAGGCGCAGTATTTT
D gene: TRBD2; V gene: TRBV18; clone size: -; J gene: TRBJ2-1; CDR3 protein: CASSPGASGSSYNEQFF; CDR3 DNA: TGTGCCAGCTCACCTGGGGCTAGCGGGAGCTCCTACAATGAGCAGTTCTTC
D gene: TRBD1; V gene: TRBV29-1; clone size: -; J gene: TRBJ2-7; CDR3 protein: CSVYRDRGSEQYF; CDR3 DNA: TGCAGCGTTTACCGAGACAGGGGGTCCGAGCAGTACTTC
D gene: TRBD2; V gene: TRBV7-2; clone size: once; J gene: TRBJ2-7; CDR3 protein: CASSHGTSGGGEQYF; CDR3 DNA: TGTGCCAGCAGCCACGGGACTAGCGGGGGGGGAGAGCAGTACTTC
D gene: TRBD2; V gene: TRBV7-8; clone size: -; J gene: TRBJ2-1; CDR3 protein: CASRPTGLASNEQFF; CDR3 DNA: TGTGCCAGCAGACCGACGGGACTAGCTTCCAATGAGCAGTTCTTC
D gene: -; V gene: TRBV2; clone size: once; J gene: TRBJ1-5; CDR3 protein: CASSAGEISNQPQHF; CDR3 DNA: TGTGCCAGCAGTGCTGGGGAGATTAGCAATCAGCCCCAGCATTTT
D gene: -; V gene: TRBV29-1; clone size: -; J gene: TRBJ1-3; CDR3 protein: CSVTPRHLSGNTIYF; CDR3 DNA: TGCAGCGTCACCCCTCGACACCTCTCTGGAAACACCATATATTTT